This TCR beta chain was identified in a study of T cells expressing NK-cell markers. At the level of the study: One of eight sequenced donors was HCMV-seronegative; the other seven were seropositive.

Libraries used 5'RACE template switching adding universal primer site and UMIs. TCRdb reprocessed the 5' RACE reads, keeping one entry per CDR3 protein, no DNA. The repertoire table contains some 150,000 distinct CDR3 sequences. Germline V gene lookup returns CDR1 SEHNR and CDR2 FQNEAQ (reference sequence). This CDR3 has 14 amino acids. The chain couples TRBV7-9 to TRBJ2-2; TCRdb lists TRBD1, though no DNA is available to test this call. The TCR originated in a woman in her 50s in good health. The sample taken for sequencing was blood T cells: a sorted CD56 or NKG2C T cell subset, CD4+ or CD8+ T cells, or bulk PBMC T cells (not recorded which). The chain's CDR3 is CASSRDRGTGELFF.